Each of the 6 T cell receptor beta chains below was sequenced from the same sample in a study of glioma-infiltrating T cells. Amplification of TCR alpha and beta CDR3 regions from RNA used iRepertoire nested multiplex PCR. Each CDR3 protein is one row after TCRdb ran MiXCR on the multiplex PCR reads. The sample has tens of thousands of distinct CDR3 sequences, approximately 42% seen once. The sample comprised glioma tissue, nonneoplastic brain tissue, or PBMCs (not recorded which). The receptor set was obtained from a human donor with low-grade glioma or glioblastoma, undergoing nonglioma brain surgery, or in good health (not recorded which).

This sequence joins TRBV12-3 or TRBV12-4 and TRBJ2-1; 14 bases map to TRBD2. The CDR3 totals 15 residues. After removal of 2 bases from V and 9 bases from J, the junction contained 3 bases not matched to a gene. The CDR3 region is CASSLRTSGGSEQFF. Here the CDR3 DNA reads TGTGCCAGCAGTTTAAGGACTAGCGGGGGGAGTGAGCAGTTCTTC.

In this sample, this clonotype turned up many times. As DNA, the CDR3 is TGTGCCAGCAGTTTAGTAAGGGCGACAGATACGCAGTATTTT. Translating gives CASSLVRATDTQYF. V usage is TRBV27 and J usage is TRBJ2-3; D not resolved. V shed 2 bases and J shed 3 bases, with 9 bases lying between them. This CDR3 contains 14 residues. CDR1 is MNHEY, CDR2 SMNVEV, per germline (reference sequence).

Notes on this clonotype: A much larger clone lies one base from this, so it may be a read error. The V gene is TRBV12-3 or TRBV12-4, the J gene TRBJ2-1; no definite D call. The V gene lost 7 bases and the J gene lost 1 base, with 8 bases spanning the gap. This CDR3 has 13 residues. CDR3 coding DNA: TGTGCCAGCACGGAGTTATCCTACAATGAGCAGTTCTTC. Amino acid sequence: CASTELSYNEQFF.

CDR3 loop: CASSTEGLAGDTQYF. As DNA, the CDR3 is TGTGCCAGCAGCACGGAGGGACTAGCGGGAGATACGCAGTATTTT. V is TRBV7-2 and J is TRBJ2-3, with TRBD2 identical over 12 bases. The CDR3 contains 15 residues. From germline, CDR1 is SGHTA and CDR2 FQGNSA. After removal of 5 bases from V and 5 bases from J, the junction contained 5 bases not matched to a gene. The variable domain in full, with the rest retrieved from reference TRBV7-2 and TRBJ2-3, is GAGVSQSPSNKVTEKGKDVELRCDPISGHTALYWYRQSLGQGLEFLIYFQGNSAPDKSGLPSDRFSAERTGGSVSTLTIQRTQQEDSAVYLCASSTEGLAGDTQYFGPGTRLTVL.

In this sample, this clonotype turned up many times. Here the CDR3 reads CASSASGSLETDTQYF. As DNA, the CDR3 is TGTGCCAGCAGTGCCTCCGGGTCCCTGGAGACAGATACGCAGTATTTT. V and J are TRBV12-3 or TRBV12-4 and TRBJ2-3; D not resolved. The CDR3 is 16 amino acids. V shed 5 bases and J shed 3 bases, with 18 bases lying between them.

As regards this clonotype: Because it lacks the conserved phenylalanine or tryptophan at the end, this CDR3 is likely a read error. The rearrangement uses TRBV5-1 and TRBJ2-7, with 9 positions matching TRBD1. This CDR3 comprises 15 residues. Germline V gives CDR1 SGHRS, CDR2 YFSETQ. CDR3 sequence: CTSSPTGGDLHEQYL. The CDR3, as DNA: TGCACCAGCAGCCCAACAGGGGGCGATCTTCACGAGCAGTACCTC.